This passage covers 10 T cell receptor beta chains from one sample sequenced in a study of T cell repertoires in aging, cancer and after chemotherapy. Amplification of TCR beta used genomic DNA extracted from peripheral blood. TRB rearrangements spanning V, D and J were amplified using mixed TRB-A/B primers. TCRdb re-analysed the multiplex PCR reads in MiXCR, keeping a single row per CDR3 protein. The data show roughly 8,300 distinct CDR3 sequences, with roughly a third seen just once and 3.5% held by the top ten. Sequencing used blood. The source of these receptors is a human donor in good health.

V gene TRBV10-3 combines with J gene TRBJ2-5; D is perhaps TRBD1 or TRBD2 (6 bases each). Germline V gene lookup returns CDR1 ENHRY and CDR2 SYGVKD. Deletions cut 3 bases from V and 2 bases from J, with 16 bases between. The CDR3 spans 16 residues. The CDR3 region has the DNA TGTGCCATCAGTGACCCCCGGGGGACACGGCAAGAGACCCAGTACTTC. It is translated as CAISDPRGTRQETQYF.

This clonotype is categorized as medium-sized (0.01 to 0.1%). The rearrangement links TRBV12-3 or TRBV12-4 to TRBJ2-7; D not certain. CDR3 length equals 13 residues. Trimming pared 4 bases from V and 3 bases from J, leaving 10 bases between. The CDR3 nucleotides read TGTGCCAGCAGTTCCAGTTCAGACTACGAGCAGTACGTC. Translated, it gives CASSSSSDYEQYV.

This clonotype was seen a few times. The chain carries TRBV24-1 and TRBJ2-1, with no clear D. V lost 5 bases and J lost 8, with 12 bases in between. This CDR3 contains 13 residues. The germline CDR1 and CDR2 sequences are KGHDR and SFDVKD. The CDR3 coding sequence is TGTGCCACCAGTGTTAATACGGCTCATGAGCAGTTCTTC. Translating gives CATSVNTAHEQFF.

This clonotype is termed medium-sized (0.01 to 0.1%). This chain connects TRBV6-4 to TRBJ2-3; 8 nucleotides agree with TRBD1. The V gene end was trimmed by 6 bases and the J gene end by 1 base; junction bases not matched to a gene: 3. CDR3 length: 14 amino acids. Germline V gene sequence: CDR1 MRHNA, CDR2 SNTAGT. The CDR3 region has the DNA TGTGCCAGCAGCCCGACAGGGGGCACAGATACGCAGTATTTT. This translates into CASSPTGGTDTQYF.

There are a few counts of this clonotype. The chain uses TRBV19 and TRBJ2-1; 7 positions match TRBD1. CDR1 and CDR2 (germline): LNHDA, SQIVND (reference sequence). V lost 6 bases to trimming and J lost 7 bases; unmatched junction nucleotides: 9. The CDR3 totals 14 residues. CDR3 sequence reads: CASSLRQGSNEQFF. The CDR3 DNA reads TGTGCCAGTAGCCTGCGACAGGGTTCGAATGAGCAGTTCTTC.

Only one count was recorded for this clonotype. The rearrangement links TRBV12-3 or TRBV12-4 to TRBJ1-1; D is uncertain. V lost 5 bases and J lost 0, with 10 bases in between. The CDR3 has 14 amino acids. The CDR3 is CASSLDGMNTEAFF. The CDR3 DNA is TGTGCCAGCAGTCTGGACGGGATGAACACTGAAGCTTTCTTT.

This sequence joins TRBV20-1 and TRBJ2-5; D ambiguous. CDR3 length equals 10 residues. V was cut by 5 bases and J by 7 bases, with 8 bases left in between. Germline lookup yields CDR1 DFQATT and CDR2 SNEGSKA (reference sequence). CDR3 in DNA: TGCAGTGCTGCCTTAGGGACCCAGTACTTC. Translation gives CSAALGTQYF.

This chain uses TRBV6-1 with TRBJ1-3; 7 bases fit TRBD1. V lost 4 bases to trimming and J lost 8 bases; unmatched junction nucleotides: 14. Germline V CDR1 and CDR2: MNHNS, SASEGT. The length of the CDR3 is 16 residues. The CDR3 here is CASSVELDRVRDTIYF. The DNA of the CDR3 is TGTGCCAGCAGTGTGGAACTAGACAGGGTTCGCGACACCATATATTTT.

CDR3 in amino acids: CASSQIAGNYGYTF. In DNA, the CDR3 is TGTGCCAGCAGTCAAATAGCCGGGAACTATGGCTACACCTTC. This chain connects TRBV4-2 to TRBJ1-2; no firm D call. This CDR3 region has 14 residues. CDR1 is LGHNA and CDR2 is YNFKEQ in the germline V gene. With 6 bases removed from V and 2 bases from J, the gap between germline ends came to 13 bases.

J is TRBJ1-1 and V is TRBV5-1, with D perhaps TRBD1 (5 bases). There are 15 residues in the CDR3. Looked up from germline, CDR1 is SGHRS and CDR2 is YFSETQ. V was cut by 3 bases and J by 1 base, with 13 bases left in between. The CDR3 loop reads CASSSLGGTNTEAFF. CDR3 nucleotide sequence: TGCGCCAGCAGCTCCCTGGGCGGGACGAACACTGAAGCTTTCTTT.